The source of this T cell receptor beta chain is a study of blood T cell repertoires in COVID-19. On the study more broadly: The United States, Italy and Spain provided the acute and convalescent COVID-19 samples. Sample material is recorded as cDNA or gDNA derived from T cells, B-cell-depleted T cells, or PBMCs.

As originally analysed: Scientists estimated how many nucleated cells there were by amplifying reference gene primers. Clones were sequenced by immunoSEQ multiplex PCR, and TCRdb holds only the in-frame ones, with some missing. The V and J calls and the clone size are those of that table, but D and trimming were determined from the DNA. The sample includes 200,000 or so clones, 80% to 85% of them seen just once. This clone came up once. Material: peripheral blood. The TCR comes from a woman aged 55-70 years who had recovered from COVID-19.

The DNA for the CDR3 is TGTGCCAGCAGTGAAGATTCAGCGGGGGGGGAAGATACGCAGTATTTT. As protein: CASSEDSAGGEDTQYF. V gene TRBV2 combines with J gene TRBJ2-3; TRBD2 agrees at 10 bases. Germline lookup yields CDR1 SNHLY and CDR2 FYNNEI. This CDR3 has 16 residues. The V and J ends lost 1 base and 5 bases, in that order; junction bases with no gene match: 6.